This T cell receptor (beta chain) was recovered during a study of blood T cell repertoires in COVID-19. Data came from immunoSEQ multiplex PCR; TCRdb stores just in-frame clones and leaves some out. This sample has 23,000 or so clones, with about nine tenths found just once. Germline lookup yields CDR1 KGHDR and CDR2 SFDVKD. The CDR3 sequence is 15 residues long. Between the trimmed V and J ends, which lost 7 bases and 1 base, there was a span of 10 bases. The receptor's source is a man aged 50-60 years with active COVID-19. Sequencing was carried out using peripheral blood. V gene TRBV24-1 combines with J gene TRBJ2-6; possible D gene TRBD2, 5 bases. CDR3 region: CATRPTGSGANVLTF. The CDR3 DNA is TGTGCCACCAGGCCGACGGGATCTGGGGCCAACGTCCTGACTTTC.